This TCR beta chain was sequenced for a study of control samples from healthy donors and cancer patients (TCRdb year 2020). This clone appeared once. The antigen it recognizes is unknown. No quality values exist for individual bases; no much larger clone is one base distant. V and J lose 3 bases and 2 bases, and a span of 14 bases separates them. The CDR3, cysteine through phenylalanine, is 15 amino acids long. Just CDR3 DNA is preserved here, 45 bases in frame from base 1. CDR1 and CDR2, per the germline V gene, are WSHSY and SAAADI. The library was built by means of the immunoSEQ multiplex PCR assay. In its TCRdb copy, this immuneACCESS table keeps in-frame sequences only and misses some clones. Where compared with another copy, unresolved V genes explain less than half of these, and the others have no known cause. This sample holds 74,000 or so clones; around 89% were observed only once. The ten largest clones add up to roughly 6.9% of the sample.

The chain was built from TRBV10-2 and TRBJ2-7, with an unclear D gene assignment. The sample consisted of blood. This clonotype was sampled from a man aged 50 or older in good health. The DNA is as follows: TGCGCCAGCAGTGAAAGGGCGGATGCAGCCTACGAGCAGTACTTC. Translated, this gives CASSERADAAYEQYF.